This entry describes one T cell receptor delta chain. As yet, its antigen is unknown. Being one base from a much bigger clone, this may be a read error. These data are taken from a study of gammadelta T cells in human blood. General observations from the study: Right after birth, innate γδ T cells reportedly expanded polyclonally after microbial exposure.

CDR1 TSWWSYY and CDR2 QGS come from the germline V gene. The CDR3 has 20 amino acids. V was shortened by 1 base and J by 0 bases, with 24 bases between the two germline ends. TCRdb reran clone calling via CATT on the RT-PCR reads. Here the sample spans 350 or so delta-chain clones, approximately 31% being singletons. This sequence was found in a human donor. The V call is TRDV1, the J call TRDJ1; tentatively, D is TRDD3 (6 bases). Sample: non-Vgamma9Vdelta2 gamma-delta T cells from infant blood. The CDR3 protein is CALGEPTIPVRGEYTDKLIF. CDR3 DNA: TGTGCTCTTGGGGAACCCACAATTCCGGTACGGGGGGAATACACCGATAAACTCATCTTT.